Listed below are T cell receptor beta chains from one sample, sequenced in a study of blood T cell repertoires in COVID-19. Sequencing was performed with immunoSEQ multiplex PCR; in TCRdb, only in-frame clones are kept and a portion is missing. The table has some 260,000 clones, 88% seen once. The sequencing sample was made of peripheral blood. Receptor source: a woman between 25 and 40 years old with acute or convalescent COVID-19. Each CDR3 is given with its conserved first and last residue. Each record gives: V gene, clone size, D gene, J gene, CDR3 protein, CDR3 DNA. A D gene is named only where the DNA matches it firmly. Expanded clones are given a class, and other clones once, few, many or no size at all.

TRBV15	many	TRBD2	TRBJ2-3	CATSARGDADTQYF	TGTGCCACCAGCGCCCGGGGGGATGCAGATACGCAGTATTTT
TRBV4-2	NA	NA	TRBJ1-1	CASKKGGEAFF	TGTGCCAGCAAAAAAGGGGGTGAAGCTTTCTTT
TRBV9	NA	NA	TRBJ1-5	CASSGGPGNQPQHF	TGTGCCAGCAGCGGTGGGCCAGGAAATCAGCCCCAGCATTTT
TRBV4-1	NA	NA	TRBJ1-5	CASSQARQGAWPQHF	TGCGCCAGCAGCCAAGCCCGCCAGGGCGCGTGGCCCCAGCATTTT
TRBV5-1	once	NA	TRBJ1-4	CASSLVGTNEKLFF	TGCGCCAGCAGCTTGGTGGGCACTAATGAAAAACTGTTTTTT
TRBV11-2	NA	TRBD1	TRBJ1-5	CASSSTQVGTDSNQPQHF	TGTGCCAGCAGCTCGACGCAGGTGGGGACAGATAGCAATCAGCCCCAGCATTTT
TRBV6-5	NA	TRBD2	TRBJ2-2	CASSIAGVGTGELFF	TGTGCCAGCTCAATAGCGGGAGTGGGCACCGGGGAGCTGTTTTTT
TRBV11-3	NA	TRBD2	TRBJ2-1	CASSKREGGVNEQFF	TGTGCCAGCAGCAAGCGGGAGGGAGGCGTGAATGAGCAGTTCTTC
TRBV5-1	NA	NA	TRBJ2-3	CASSLTGQVDTQYF	TGCGCCAGCAGCTTGACAGGCCAGGTCGATACGCAGTATTTT
TRBV7-2	NA	NA	TRBJ2-1	CASRPLSSYNEQFF	TGTGCCAGCAGACCCCTGAGCTCCTACAATGAGCAGTTCTTC
TRBV5-6	NA	TRBD2	TRBJ2-5	CASSRGLAGRETQYF	TGTGCCAGCAGCAGGGGACTAGCGGGAAGGGAGACCCAGTACTTC
TRBV30	NA	NA	TRBJ2-5	CAWSVMTGRWETQYF	TGTGCCTGGAGTGTAATGACAGGGAGGTGGGAGACCCAGTACTTC
TRBV20-1	NA	NA	TRBJ2-7	CSASETLLPYEQYF	TGCAGTGCTAGTGAAACTCTCCTTCCGTACGAGCAGTACTTC
TRBV14	NA	TRBD1	TRBJ1-6	CASSHLDRGRNSPLHF	TGTGCCAGCAGCCACCTTGACAGGGGAAGAAATTCACCCCTCCACTTT
TRBV4-1	NA	NA	TRBJ1-3	CASSPGAGNTIYF	TGCGCCAGCAGCCCAGGGGCTGGAAACACCATATATTTT
TRBV11-3	NA	NA	TRBJ2-1	CASSLGAQGFF	TGTGCCAGCAGCTTAGGGGCCCAGGGGTTCTTC
TRBV5-1	NA	TRBD1	TRBJ1-5	CASSLGGTGNNQPQHF	TGCGCCAGCAGCTTGGGGGGGACAGGGAACAATCAGCCCCAGCATTTT
TRBV6-6	NA	NA	TRBJ1-5	CATQGGWRSNQPQHF	TGTGCCACCCAAGGAGGGTGGAGGAGCAATCAGCCCCAGCATTTT
TRBV13	NA	TRBD2	TRBJ2-1	CASSLRVAGFMSSYNEQFF	TGTGCCAGCAGCTTACGGGTAGCGGGATTTATGAGCTCCTACAATGAGCAGTTCTTC
TRBV2	NA	TRBD2	TRBJ2-2	CASIAGEYTGELFF	TGTGCCAGCATAGCGGGAGAATACACCGGGGAGCTGTTTTTT
TRBV6-5	NA	NA	TRBJ2-1	CASGWRDYNEQFF	TGTGCCAGCGGTTGGCGGGATTACAATGAGCAGTTCTTC
TRBV1	NA	NA	TRBJ1-2	CTSSQGDRGLGYTF	TGCACCAGCAGCCAAGGGGACAGGGGGCTCGGCTACACCTTC
TRBV27	NA	NA	TRBJ2-7	CASSPQGPYEQYF	TGTGCCAGCAGTCCCCAGGGTCCCTACGAGCAGTACTTC
TRBV7-2	NA	NA	TRBJ1-5	CASSFNQDEPQHF	TGTGCCAGCAGCTTTAATCAGGATGAGCCCCAGCATTTT
TRBV4-3	NA	NA	TRBJ2-1	CASSQGWRQTYNEQFF	TGCGCCAGCAGCCAAGGATGGAGACAGACCTACAATGAGCAGTTCTTC
TRBV7-9	NA	NA	TRBJ2-2	CASSFLSWELFF	TGTGCCAGCAGCTTTTTGTCTTGGGAGCTGTTTTTT
TRBV4-1	NA	TRBD2	TRBJ2-5	CASSQDIEGSGKMPAQYF	TGCGCCAGCAGCCAAGATATCGAAGGTAGCGGGAAAATGCCGGCCCAGTACTTC
TRBV7-2	NA	NA	TRBJ2-5	CASSVVGKETQYF	TGTGCCAGCAGCGTAGTCGGGAAAGAGACCCAGTACTTC
TRBV6-2/TRBV6-3	NA	TRBD2	TRBJ2-7	CASSYSKAGGIDEQYF	TGTGCCAGCAGTTACTCGAAGGCGGGAGGGATCGACGAGCAGTACTTC
TRBV18	NA	NA	TRBJ2-5	CASSPRISPQGETQYF	TGTGCCAGCTCACCACGTATCTCCCCCCAGGGTGAGACCCAGTACTTC
TRBV5-1	once	TRBD1	TRBJ1-1	CASRTGTGAPNTEAFF	TGCGCCAGCAGAACCGGGACAGGGGCCCCGAACACTGAAGCTTTCTTT
TRBV11-2	once	NA	TRBJ2-5	CASSPPPPRETQYF	TGTGCCAGCAGCCCCCCCCCACCCAGGGAGACCCAGTACTTC
TRBV5-4	NA	NA	TRBJ1-3	CASSLAGRVTGNTIYF	TGTGCCAGCAGCTTGGCGGGAAGGGTCACTGGAAACACCATATATTTT
TRBV7-3	NA	TRBD2	TRBJ2-1	CASSLLAEQDNEQFF	TGTGCCAGCAGCTTACTAGCGGAGCAGGACAATGAGCAGTTCTTC
TRBV15	NA	TRBD2	TRBJ2-1	CATSRDRGLAGGEQFF	TGTGCCACCAGCAGAGATAGGGGACTAGCGGGAGGTGAGCAGTTCTTC
TRBV19	NA	NA	TRBJ2-7	CASSTAPSSYEQYF	TGTGCCAGTAGTACCGCGCCCTCCTCCTACGAGCAGTACTTC
TRBV19	NA	TRBD1	TRBJ2-1	CASSRQGANEQFF	TGTGCCAGTAGTCGGCAGGGGGCCAATGAGCAGTTCTTC
TRBV3-1/TRBV3-2	NA	TRBD2	TRBJ2-3	CASSQGGDYRTDTQYF	TGTGCCAGCAGCCAAGGCGGGGACTACCGCACAGATACGCAGTATTTT
TRBV14	NA	NA	TRBJ2-5	CASSHELPSLPSETQYF	TGTGCCAGCAGCCATGAACTCCCTTCACTACCCTCGGAGACCCAGTACTTC
TRBV11-2	NA	TRBD2	TRBJ2-1	CASSFELAGYNEQFF	TGTGCCAGCAGCTTCGAGTTAGCGGGATACAATGAGCAGTTCTTC
TRBV25-1	NA	TRBD2	TRBJ2-1	CASSEPQLAGGANEQFF	TGTGCCAGCAGTGAACCACAACTAGCGGGCGGCGCCAATGAGCAGTTCTTC
TRBV5-4	NA	TRBD2	TRBJ2-5	CASSLGLAGVWETQYF	TGTGCCAGCAGCCTCGGACTAGCGGGAGTTTGGGAGACCCAGTACTTC
TRBV6-2/TRBV6-3	NA	TRBD1	TRBJ2-5	CASSDLGQGRETQYF	TGTGCCAGCAGTGACTTGGGACAGGGGCGAGAGACCCAGTACTTC
TRBV7-2	NA	TRBD2	TRBJ2-3	CASSFGTSGSRDTQYF	TGTGCCAGCAGCTTCGGGACTAGCGGGAGTCGCGATACGCAGTATTTT
TRBV6-2/TRBV6-3	NA	NA	TRBJ2-1	CASSYPPRVAYEQFF	TGTGCCAGCAGTTACCCTCCCCGCGTAGCGTATGAGCAGTTCTTC
TRBV27	NA	NA	TRBJ2-1	CASSFRGGGEQFF	TGTGCCAGCAGTTTTCGAGGGGGTGGTGAGCAGTTCTTC
TRBV18	NA	TRBD2	TRBJ2-5	CASSPYGTSDETQYF	TGTGCCAGCTCACCCTATGGGACTAGCGACGAGACCCAGTACTTC
TRBV5-1	NA	NA	TRBJ2-7	CASRYGGDSSYEQYF	TGCGCCAGCAGGTACGGCGGGGACAGCTCCTACGAGCAGTACTTC
TRBV3-1/TRBV3-2	NA	TRBD1	TRBJ1-4	CASSSDRGFEKLFF	TGTGCCAGCAGTTCAGACAGGGGATTCGAAAAACTGTTTTTT
TRBV11-2	NA	NA	TRBJ1-2	CAVRGAEGYTF	TGTGCCGTCCGTGGGGCGGAGGGCTACACCTTC
TRBV19	NA	NA	TRBJ2-2	CASSGRQGGTGELFF	TGTGCCAGTTCAGGGAGACAGGGAGGCACCGGGGAGCTGTTTTTT
TRBV5-1	once	NA	TRBJ2-1	CASRTTDSLGHNEQFF	TGCGCCAGCAGAACGACGGACAGCTTGGGGCACAATGAGCAGTTCTTC
TRBV6-5	NA	NA	TRBJ2-1	CASRGTGSHEQFF	TGTGCCAGCAGAGGTACAGGTTCACATGAGCAGTTCTTC